This T cell receptor beta chain emerged from a study of vaccination effects on CD4 cells after COVID-19. Isolating CD4+ T cells followed 9 to 10 days of culture. Every participant took two doses of the BNT162b2 or mRNA-1273 vaccine. Germline V gives CDR1 GTSNPN, CDR2 SVGIG (reference sequence). Trimming shortened V by 1 base and J by 4 bases, and 7 bases separated the two germline ends. The CDR3 runs 13 residues. Assay used: immunoSEQ multiplex PCR; TCRdb lists only in-frame clones, some missing. This table holds tens of thousands of clones, more than 60% found once. On this clone itself: Its target is unknown.

The chain joins TRBV30 to TRBJ1-4; D gene uncertain. The material was CD4+ T cells from PBMCs cultured without peptide, obtained after COVID-19 vaccination. The origin of this receptor is a human donor who received a COVID-19 vaccine. CDR3 nucleotide sequence: TGTGCCTGGAGTGGAGGGCTTAATGAAAAACTGTTTTTT. This translates into CAWSGGLNEKLFF.